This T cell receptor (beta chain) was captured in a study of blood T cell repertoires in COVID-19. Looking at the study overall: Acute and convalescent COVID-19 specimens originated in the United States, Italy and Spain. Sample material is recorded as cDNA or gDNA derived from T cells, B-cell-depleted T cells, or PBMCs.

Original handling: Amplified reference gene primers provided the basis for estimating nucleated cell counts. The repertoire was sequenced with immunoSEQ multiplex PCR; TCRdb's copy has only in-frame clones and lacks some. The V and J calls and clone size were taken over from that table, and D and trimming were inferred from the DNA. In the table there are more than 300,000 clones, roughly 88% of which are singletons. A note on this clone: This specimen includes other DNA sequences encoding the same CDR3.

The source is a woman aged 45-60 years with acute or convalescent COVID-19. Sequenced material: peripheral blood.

This CDR3 is CASSFEGGTGELFF. The CDR3 nucleotides are TGCGCCAGCAGCTTCGAGGGAGGGACCGGGGAGCTGTTTTTT. This chain joins TRBV5-1 and TRBJ2-2, with TRBD2 identical over 7 bases. Trimming cost V 2 bases and J 5 bases; bases outside gene matches: 3. Germline loops: CDR1 SGHRS, CDR2 YFSETQ. The CDR3 covers 14 residues.